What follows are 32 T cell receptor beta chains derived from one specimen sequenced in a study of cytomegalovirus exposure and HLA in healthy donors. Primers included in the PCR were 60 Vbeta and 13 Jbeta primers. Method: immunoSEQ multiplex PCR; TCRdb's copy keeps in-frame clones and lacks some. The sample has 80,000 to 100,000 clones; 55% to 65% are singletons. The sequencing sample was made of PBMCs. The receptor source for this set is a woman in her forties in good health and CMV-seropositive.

CDR3 nucleotides: TGCGCCAGCAGTGAGTCGGAGGGGAGCTATGGCTACACCTTC. Amino acids: CASSESEGSYGYTF. V usage is TRBV10-2 and J usage is TRBJ1-2, with D perhaps matching TRBD1 (5 bases). CDR3 length: 14 amino acids. CDR1 is WSHSY, CDR2 SAAADI, per germline. Between the trimmed V and J ends, which lost 0 bases and 4 bases, there was a span of 9 bases.

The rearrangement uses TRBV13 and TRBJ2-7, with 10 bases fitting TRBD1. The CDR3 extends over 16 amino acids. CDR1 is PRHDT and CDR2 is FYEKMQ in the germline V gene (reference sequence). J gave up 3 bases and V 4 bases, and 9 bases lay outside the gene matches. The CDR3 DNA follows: TGTGCCAGCAGCTCACCCTCGACAGGGGGCGGCTACGAGCAGTACTTC. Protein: CASSSPSTGGGYEQYF.

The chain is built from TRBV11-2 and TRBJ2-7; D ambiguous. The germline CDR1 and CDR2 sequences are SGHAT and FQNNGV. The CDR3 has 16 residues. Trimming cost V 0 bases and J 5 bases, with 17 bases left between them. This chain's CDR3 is CASSLDFWLSRDEQYF. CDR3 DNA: TGTGCCAGCAGCTTAGATTTCTGGCTTAGTCGGGACGAGCAGTACTTC.

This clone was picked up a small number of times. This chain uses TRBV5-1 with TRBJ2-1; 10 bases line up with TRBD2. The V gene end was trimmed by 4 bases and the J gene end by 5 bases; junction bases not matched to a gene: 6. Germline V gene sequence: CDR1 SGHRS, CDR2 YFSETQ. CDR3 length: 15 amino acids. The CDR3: CASSAVLAGDNEQFF. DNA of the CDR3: TGCGCCAGCAGCGCGGTCCTAGCGGGAGACAATGAGCAGTTCTTC.

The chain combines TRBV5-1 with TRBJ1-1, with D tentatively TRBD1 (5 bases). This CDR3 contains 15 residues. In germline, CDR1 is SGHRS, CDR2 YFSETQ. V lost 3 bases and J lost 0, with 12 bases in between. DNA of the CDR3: TGCGCCAGCAGCTCGCCGGGACTGATGAACACTGAAGCTTTCTTT. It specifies CASSSPGLMNTEAFF.

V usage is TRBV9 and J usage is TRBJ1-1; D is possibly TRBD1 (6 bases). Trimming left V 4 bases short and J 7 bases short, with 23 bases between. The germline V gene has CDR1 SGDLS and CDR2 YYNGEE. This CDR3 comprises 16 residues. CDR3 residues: CASSSVDGGDIDEAFF. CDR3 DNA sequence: TGTGCCAGCAGCTCCGTAGATGGGGGGGACATAGATGAAGCTTTCTTT.

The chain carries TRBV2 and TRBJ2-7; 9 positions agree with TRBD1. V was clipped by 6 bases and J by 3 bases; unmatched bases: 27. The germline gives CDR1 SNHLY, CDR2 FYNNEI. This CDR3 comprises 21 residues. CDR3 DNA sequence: TGTGCCAGCAGAATCACTCCCTTGGGGACAGGGACCCCGGTTGGGATCTACGAGCAGTACTTC. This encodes CASRITPLGTGTPVGIYEQYF.

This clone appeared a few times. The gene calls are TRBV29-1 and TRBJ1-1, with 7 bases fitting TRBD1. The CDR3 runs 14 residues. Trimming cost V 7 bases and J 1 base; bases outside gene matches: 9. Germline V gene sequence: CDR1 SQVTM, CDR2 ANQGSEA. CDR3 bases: TGCAGCGCCGTTGCAGGGGGTTGGAACACTGAAGCTTTCTTT. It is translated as CSAVAGGWNTEAFF. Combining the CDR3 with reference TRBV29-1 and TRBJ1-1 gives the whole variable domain SAVISQKPSRDICQRGTSLTIQCQVDSQVTMMFWYRQQPGQSLTLIATANQGSEATYESGFVIDKFPISRPNLTFSTLTVSNMSPEDSSIYLCSAVAGGWNTEAFFGQGTRLTVV.

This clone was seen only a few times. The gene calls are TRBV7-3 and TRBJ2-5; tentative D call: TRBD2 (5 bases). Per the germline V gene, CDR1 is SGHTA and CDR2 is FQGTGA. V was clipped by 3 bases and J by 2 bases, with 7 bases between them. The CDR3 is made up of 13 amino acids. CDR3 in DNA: TGTGCCAGCAGCTTTGACTATCAAGAGACCCAGTACTTC. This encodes CASSFDYQETQYF.

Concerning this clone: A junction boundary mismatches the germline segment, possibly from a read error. The CDR3, as DNA: TGTGCCAGCAGTTTAGGGGGGTCTAGCGGGAGGCGCACAGATACGCAGTATTTT. It codes for CASSLGGSSGRRTDTQYF. J is TRBJ2-3 and V is TRBV7-2; 11 nucleotides line up with TRBD2. The CDR3 is 18 amino acids. Per germline, CDR1 SGHTA and CDR2 FQGNSA.

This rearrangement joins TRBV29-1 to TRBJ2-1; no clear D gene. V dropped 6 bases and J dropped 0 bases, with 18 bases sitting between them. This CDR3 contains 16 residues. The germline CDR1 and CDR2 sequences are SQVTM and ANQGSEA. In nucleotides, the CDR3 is TGCAGCGTAAGGTTGGCCGAGGCCAGCTCCTACAATGAGCAGTTCTTC. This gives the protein CSVRLAEASSYNEQFF.

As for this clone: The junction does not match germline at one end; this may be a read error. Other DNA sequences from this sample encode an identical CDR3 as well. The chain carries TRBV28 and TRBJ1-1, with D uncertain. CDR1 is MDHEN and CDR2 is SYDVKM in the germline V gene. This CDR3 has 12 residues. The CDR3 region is CASSLRGSEAFF. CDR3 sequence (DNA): TGTGCTAGCAGTTTGAGAGGATCTGAAGCTTTCTTT.

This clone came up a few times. CDR3 in amino acids: CASSQGSGRGKRLDYNEQFF. Written as DNA, the CDR3 is TGCGCCAGCAGCCAAGGGAGCGGGAGGGGGAAACGGTTGGACTACAATGAGCAGTTCTTC. This chain links TRBV4-1 with TRBJ2-1, with 10 bases that match TRBD2. The CDR3 is 20 residues long. CDR1 and CDR2 (germline): MGHRA, YSYEKL. The trim removed 1 base at V and 3 bases at J, leaving 15 bases unmatched.

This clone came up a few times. CDR3 sequence: CASSYPVLNTGELFF. For the CDR3, the DNA is TGTGCCAGCAGCTACCCAGTTCTCAACACCGGGGAGCTGTTTTTT. The chain employs TRBV7-2 and TRBJ2-2; D is unresolved. The CDR3 runs to 15 residues. CDR1 is SGHTA and CDR2 is FQGNSA in the germline V gene. V lost 4 bases, J lost 2 bases, and 11 bases lay in between.

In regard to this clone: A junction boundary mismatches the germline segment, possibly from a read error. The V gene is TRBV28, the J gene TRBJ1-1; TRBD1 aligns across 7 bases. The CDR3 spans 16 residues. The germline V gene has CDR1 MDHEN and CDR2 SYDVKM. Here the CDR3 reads CASTERGRDGYTGAFF. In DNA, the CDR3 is TGTGCCAGCACGGAGAGGGGGCGAGACGGATACACTGGAGCTTTCTTT.

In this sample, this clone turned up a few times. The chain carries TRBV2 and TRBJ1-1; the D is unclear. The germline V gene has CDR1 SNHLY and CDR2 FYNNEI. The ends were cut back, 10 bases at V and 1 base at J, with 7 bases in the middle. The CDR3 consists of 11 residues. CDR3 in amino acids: CATSGNTEAFF. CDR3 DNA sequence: TGTGCCACTTCAGGGAACACTGAAGCTTTCTTT.

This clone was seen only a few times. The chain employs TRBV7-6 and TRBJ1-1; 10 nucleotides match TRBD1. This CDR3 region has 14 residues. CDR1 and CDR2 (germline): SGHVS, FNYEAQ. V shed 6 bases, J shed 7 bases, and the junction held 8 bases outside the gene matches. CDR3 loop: CASSRDRGDGEAFF. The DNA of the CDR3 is TGTGCCAGCAGTCGGGACAGGGGAGATGGTGAAGCTTTCTTT.

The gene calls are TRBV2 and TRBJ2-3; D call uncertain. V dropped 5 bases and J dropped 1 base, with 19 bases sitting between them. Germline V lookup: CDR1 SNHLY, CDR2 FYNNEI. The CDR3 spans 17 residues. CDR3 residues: CASSHLTIAIRTDTQYF. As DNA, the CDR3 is TGTGCCAGCAGTCACTTAACTATTGCGATCCGCACAGATACGCAGTATTTT.

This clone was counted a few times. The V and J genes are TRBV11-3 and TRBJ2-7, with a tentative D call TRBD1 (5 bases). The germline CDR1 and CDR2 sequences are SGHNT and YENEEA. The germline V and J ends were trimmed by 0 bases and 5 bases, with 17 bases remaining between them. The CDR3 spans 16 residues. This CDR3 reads CASSLDSSTVGHEQYF. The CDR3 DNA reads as TGTGCCAGCAGCTTAGATTCCTCGACAGTTGGCCACGAGCAGTACTTC.

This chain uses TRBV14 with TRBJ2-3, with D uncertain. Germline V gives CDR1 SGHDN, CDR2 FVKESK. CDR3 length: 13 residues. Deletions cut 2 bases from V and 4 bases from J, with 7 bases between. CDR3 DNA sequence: TGTGCCAGCAGCCAAACTGTCGCAGATACGCAGTATTTT. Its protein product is CASSQTVADTQYF.

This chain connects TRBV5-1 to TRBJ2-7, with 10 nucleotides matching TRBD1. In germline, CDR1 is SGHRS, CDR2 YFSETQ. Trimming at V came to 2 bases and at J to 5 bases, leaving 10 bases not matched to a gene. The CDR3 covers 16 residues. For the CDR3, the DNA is TGCGCCAGCAGCTTCGGGGACAGGGGCTTCGCAAACGAGCAGTACTTC. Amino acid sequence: CASSFGDRGFANEQYF.

CDR3 coding DNA: TGTGCCAGCAGTAGCGGATCCCAAGAGACCCAGTACTTC. The encoded protein is CASSSGSQETQYF. V usage is TRBV11-3 and J usage is TRBJ2-5; TRBD2 might be the D (6 bases). The CDR3 totals 13 residues. Germline CDR1 reads SGHNT; CDR2 reads YENEEA. Trimming took 6 bases from V and 1 from J, leaving 9 bases between them.

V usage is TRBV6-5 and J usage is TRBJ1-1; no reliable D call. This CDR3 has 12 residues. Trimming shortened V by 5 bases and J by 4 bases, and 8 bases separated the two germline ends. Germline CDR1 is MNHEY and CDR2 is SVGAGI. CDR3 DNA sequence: TGTGCCAGCAGTGGAGGGAGCACTGAAGCTTTCTTT. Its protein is CASSGGSTEAFF.

CDR3 protein: CASSIPSGILDTEAFF. The CDR3 coding sequence is TGTGCCAGTAGTATTCCATCGGGGATCCTCGACACTGAAGCTTTCTTT. V gene TRBV19 combines with J gene TRBJ1-1; the D is unclear. CDR1 and CDR2 (germline): LNHDA, SQIVND (reference sequence). Trimming cost V 3 bases and J 3 bases, with 17 bases left between them. This CDR3 is built from 16 residues.

Here the CDR3 reads CAWRRQGEKLFF. For the CDR3, the DNA is TGTGCCTGGAGGCGACAGGGCGAAAAACTGTTTTTT. The gene calls are TRBV30 and TRBJ1-4; TRBD1 aligns across 7 bases. This CDR3 region has 12 residues. The V segment lost 3 bases and the J segment 8 bases; nucleotides outside the gene matches: 3. Germline assignment: CDR1 GTSNPN and CDR2 SVGIG (reference sequence).

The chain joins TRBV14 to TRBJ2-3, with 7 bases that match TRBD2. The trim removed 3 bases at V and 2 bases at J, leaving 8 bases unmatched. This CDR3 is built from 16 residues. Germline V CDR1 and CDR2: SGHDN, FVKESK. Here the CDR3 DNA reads TGTGCCAGCAGCCACAGGGCTAGCGGCCTCACAGATACGCAGTATTTT. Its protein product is CASSHRASGLTDTQYF.

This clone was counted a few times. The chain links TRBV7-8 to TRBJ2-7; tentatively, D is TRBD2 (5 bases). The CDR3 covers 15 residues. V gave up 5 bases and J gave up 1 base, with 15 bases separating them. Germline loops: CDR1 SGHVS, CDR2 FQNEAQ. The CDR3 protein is CASSRKEVGSYEQYF. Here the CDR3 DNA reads TGTGCCAGCAGCCGTAAGGAGGTTGGGTCCTACGAGCAGTACTTC. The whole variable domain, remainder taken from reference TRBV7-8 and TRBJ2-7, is GAGVSQSPRYKVAKRGQDVALRCDPISGHVSLFWYQQALGQGPEFLTYFQNEAQLDKSGLPSDRFFAERPEGSVSTLKIQRTQQEDSAVYLCASSRKEVGSYEQYFGPGTRLTVT.

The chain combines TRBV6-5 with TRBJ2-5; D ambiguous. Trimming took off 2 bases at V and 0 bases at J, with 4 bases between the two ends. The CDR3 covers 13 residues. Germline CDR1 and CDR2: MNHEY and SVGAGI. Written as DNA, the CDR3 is TGTGCCAGCAGTTACGGGCACCAAGAGACCCAGTACTTC. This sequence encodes CASSYGHQETQYF.

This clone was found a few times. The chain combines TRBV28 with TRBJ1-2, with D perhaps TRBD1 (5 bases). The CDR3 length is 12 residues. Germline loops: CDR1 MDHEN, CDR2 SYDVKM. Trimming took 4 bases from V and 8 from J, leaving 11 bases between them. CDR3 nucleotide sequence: TGTGCCAGCAGTTCGGGGGTGTGGGGCTACACCTTC. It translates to CASSSGVWGYTF.

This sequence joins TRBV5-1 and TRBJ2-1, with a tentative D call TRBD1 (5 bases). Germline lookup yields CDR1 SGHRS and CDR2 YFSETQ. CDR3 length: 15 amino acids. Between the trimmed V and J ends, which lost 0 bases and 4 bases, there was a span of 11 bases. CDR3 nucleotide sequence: TGCGCCAGCAGCTTGGACCAGACAGATTACAATGAGCAGTTCTTC. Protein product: CASSLDQTDYNEQFF.

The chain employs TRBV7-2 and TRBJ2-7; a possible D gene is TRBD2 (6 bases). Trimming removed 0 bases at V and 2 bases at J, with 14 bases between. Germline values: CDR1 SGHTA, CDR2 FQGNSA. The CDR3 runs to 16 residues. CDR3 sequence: CASSLASGGAAYEQYF. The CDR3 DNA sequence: TGTGCCAGCAGCTTAGCGTCGGGCGGGGCGGCCTACGAGCAGTACTTC.

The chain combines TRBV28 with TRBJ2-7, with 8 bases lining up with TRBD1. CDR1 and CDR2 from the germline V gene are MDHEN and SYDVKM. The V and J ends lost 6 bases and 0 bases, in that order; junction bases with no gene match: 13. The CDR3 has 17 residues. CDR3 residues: CASRSPAGTGFSYEQYF. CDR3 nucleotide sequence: TGTGCCAGCAGATCACCGGCCGGGACAGGATTCTCCTACGAGCAGTACTTC.